This entry lists 27 T cell receptor beta chains sequenced from one sample in a study of blood T cell repertoires in COVID-19. Clones were read by immunoSEQ multiplex PCR, and TCRdb kept only the in-frame ones, dropping some. The table includes about 150,000 clones, roughly 87% detected once. Sample: PBMCs or T cells enriched from blood (not recorded which). These receptors all stem from a woman aged 40 to 50 who had been exposed to COVID-19.

The chain uses TRBV28 and TRBJ1-4; no reliable D call. The CDR3 has 13 amino acids. The V end lost 6 bases, the J end lost 7 bases, and 12 bases lay between the germline ends. Per the germline V gene, CDR1 is MDHEN and CDR2 is SYDVKM. Here the CDR3 DNA reads TGTGCCAGCAGCCTACCTACCGGTGAAAAACTGTTTTTT. Translating it yields CASSLPTGEKLFF.

V usage is TRBV5-1 and J usage is TRBJ1-1; D is uncertain. There are 15 residues in the CDR3. In germline, CDR1 is SGHRS, CDR2 YFSETQ. V dropped 0 bases and J dropped 1 base, with 10 bases sitting between them. The CDR3 reads CASSLAGEQNTEAFF. CDR3 DNA: TGCGCCAGCAGCTTGGCGGGTGAGCAGAACACTGAAGCTTTCTTT.

The rearrangement uses TRBV10-2 and TRBJ1-2; the D is unclear. Germline values: CDR1 WSHSY, CDR2 SAAADI. V lost 3 bases to trimming and J lost 4 bases, with 6 bases between them. This CDR3 has 12 residues. The CDR3 sequence is CASSEQSYGYTF. The CDR3 DNA is TGCGCCAGCAGTGAACAAAGCTATGGCTACACCTTC.

The rearrangement links TRBV6-5 to TRBJ1-3; the D gene is possibly TRBD1 (5 bases). Germline CDR1 and CDR2: MNHEY and SVGAGI. V lost 0 bases and J 4 bases, leaving 13 bases between the germline ends. This CDR3 has 16 amino acids. The CDR3 DNA follows: TGTGCCAGCAGTTACTCGCAGGGTGTAGTGGGAAACACCATATATTTT. This gives the protein CASSYSQGVVGNTIYF.

V is TRBV15 and J is TRBJ2-3; TRBD2 aligns across 9 bases. The CDR3 is 16 residues long. Germline-derived CDR1 and CDR2 are LNHNV and YYDKDF (reference sequence). J was trimmed by 8 bases and V by 3 bases; bases with no gene match: 12. In DNA, the CDR3 is TGTGCCACCAGCAGGGGGGCTAGCGGGATGATCCTTACGCAGTATTTT. It is translated as CATSRGASGMILTQYF.

Only one count was recorded for this clone. The CDR3 DNA sequence: TGTGCCAGAAGCACAGACGGGACTAGCGGGGGAAAAGAGCAGTACTTC. Protein sequence: CARSTDGTSGGKEQYF. The chain links TRBV5-3 to TRBJ2-7; 14 nucleotides align to TRBD2. TRBV5-3 is an open reading frame, and its role is uncertain. Unmatched junction bases numbered 10, after V lost 4 bases and J lost 7 bases. CDR3 length equals 16 residues.

J is TRBJ2-1 and V is TRBV29-1; D remains unclear. The CDR3 contains 14 residues. V dropped 0 bases and J dropped 6 bases, with 12 bases sitting between them. CDR1 SQVTM and CDR2 ANQGSEA come from the germline V gene. CDR3 bases: TGCAGCGTTGAAGAGGTCCGCGGAGTCAATGAGCAGTTCTTC. It codes for CSVEEVRGVNEQFF.

The chain joins TRBV5-1 to TRBJ1-3, with 10 bases aligning to TRBD1. CDR3 size: 20 residues. Trimming at V came to 1 base and at J to 2 bases, leaving 15 bases not matched to a gene. Looked up from germline, CDR1 is SGHRS and CDR2 is YFSETQ. Written as DNA, the CDR3 is TGCGCCAGCAGCTTGAGGATGACAGGGGGCATCCTCAAGCCTGGAAACACCATATATTTT. Its protein is CASSLRMTGGILKPGNTIYF.

V and J are TRBV21-1 and TRBJ1-5; the D call of TRBD1 is as the table states it, not checked on the DNA. TRBV21-1 corresponds to a pseudogene. There are 16 residues in the CDR3. The chain's CDR3 is CASSKSRGPSNQPQHF. The CDR3 bases are TGTGCCAGCAGCAAAAGTAGGGGGCCTAGCAATCAGCCCCAGCATTTT.

The chain combines TRBV2 with TRBJ1-4, with 9 bases identical to TRBD1. This CDR3 is 16 amino acids long. V trimming: 4 bases; J trimming: 5 bases; junction bases outside the gene matches: 8. Germline loops: CDR1 SNHLY, CDR2 FYNNEI. The CDR3 nucleotides read TGTGCCAGCAGTGTTGTGACAGGGGGATTGAATGAAAAACTGTTTTTT. This encodes CASSVVTGGLNEKLFF. The complete variable domain, with remaining parts taken from reference TRBV2 and TRBJ1-4, reads EPEVTQTPSHQVTQMGQEVILRCVPISNHLYFYWYRQILGQKVEFLVSFYNNEISEKSEIFDDQFSVERPDGSNFTLKIRSTKLEDSAMYFCASSVVTGGLNEKLFFGSGTQLSVL.

The chain combines TRBV7-8 with TRBJ2-3; TRBD2 agrees at 7 bases. CDR1 and CDR2 (germline): SGHVS, FQNEAQ. V trimming: 5 bases; J trimming: 5 bases; junction bases outside the gene matches: 16. CDR3 length: 17 residues. The CDR3 DNA follows: TGTGCCAGCAGCAGAATAGGGCCCGGACTAGTAAAAGATACGCAGTATTTT. Amino acid sequence: CASSRIGPGLVKDTQYF.

This clone was detected only a few times. CDR3: CASSQDWGGTGSTDTQYF. The CDR3 nucleotides are TGTGCCAGCAGCCAAGACTGGGGGGGTACAGGGAGCACAGATACGCAGTATTTT. The chain joins TRBV4-2 to TRBJ2-3, with D possibly TRBD2 on 7 matching bases. The CDR3 has 18 residues. From germline, CDR1 is LGHNA and CDR2 YNFKEQ. Trimming removed 0 bases at V and 0 bases at J, with 16 bases between.

This chain uses TRBV11-2 with TRBJ2-1; perhaps TRBD2 as D (6 bases). This CDR3 comprises 15 residues. With 1 base removed from V and 4 bases from J, the gap between germline ends came to 11 bases. The germline CDR1 and CDR2 sequences are SGHAT and FQNNGV. The CDR3 nucleotides are TGTGCCAGCAGCTTAGGGGCGGGAAAATACAATGAGCAGTTCTTC. It specifies CASSLGAGKYNEQFF. Full variable domain (outside the CDR3, taken from reference TRBV11-2 and TRBJ2-1): EAGVAQSPRYKIIEKRQSVAFWCNPISGHATLYWYQQILGQGPKLLIQFQNNGVVDDSQLPKDRFSAERLKGVDSTLKIQPAKLEDSAVYLCASSLGAGKYNEQFFGPGTRLTVL.

This chain links TRBV9 with TRBJ1-1, with 8 bases aligning to TRBD1. Germline V CDR1 and CDR2: SGDLS, YYNGEE. The V segment lost 5 bases and the J segment 4 bases; nucleotides outside the gene matches: 4. The CDR3 is 13 amino acids. CDR3 coding DNA: TGTGCCAGCAGAGGACAGGGAGCCACTGAAGCTTTCTTT. The encoded protein is CASRGQGATEAFF.

V is TRBV5-1 and J is TRBJ2-4; the match to TRBD2 covers 7 bases. Germline loops: CDR1 SGHRS, CDR2 YFSETQ. V shed 0 bases and J 6 bases; nucleotides not matched to a gene: 24. The CDR3 is made up of 21 amino acids. The CDR3 region is CASSLEVAGTLVAGALNIQYF. The CDR3 DNA reads TGCGCCAGCAGCTTGGAGGTCGCCGGAACGCTTGTTGCGGGAGCTCTAAACATTCAGTACTTC.

Regarding this clone: Distinct nucleotide sequences in the sample also encode this CDR3. The J gene is TRBJ2-7, the V gene TRBV5-1, with TRBD2 matching 8 bases. The germline CDR1 and CDR2 sequences are SGHRS and YFSETQ. The ends lost 2 bases at V and 1 base at J; junction bases unmatched: 2. CDR3 length equals 14 residues. This CDR3 reads CASSLKRGSYEQYF. In nucleotides, the CDR3 is TGCGCCAGCAGCTTAAAGCGGGGGTCCTACGAGCAGTACTTC.

The gene calls are TRBV6-5 and TRBJ2-7; tentatively, D is TRBD1 (6 bases). Germline lookup yields CDR1 MNHEY and CDR2 SVGAGI. Trimming removed 6 bases from V and 5 bases from J, with 17 bases in between. The CDR3 runs to 14 residues. CDR3 DNA sequence: TGTGCCAGCAGGTCAGGGGCCGGGCTCCACGAGCAGTACTTC. It codes for CASRSGAGLHEQYF.

This clone has a single count. V and J are TRBV7-9 and TRBJ2-4, with D uncertain. V gave up 4 bases and J gave up 3 bases, with 16 bases separating them. From germline, CDR1 is SEHNR and CDR2 FQNEAQ (reference sequence). This CDR3 has 16 amino acids. The CDR3 loop is CASSSQMQDLKNIQYF. CDR3 bases: TGTGCCAGCAGCTCCCAAATGCAGGATCTCAAAAACATTCAGTACTTC.

The V gene is TRBV6-5, the J gene TRBJ1-4; TRBD1 agrees at 7 bases. This CDR3 is built from 14 residues. V was pared by 7 bases and J by 2 bases, with 4 bases of the junction left unmatched. Germline CDR1 MNHEY, CDR2 SVGAGI. The CDR3 DNA reads TGTGCCAGCAAAGAACAGGGGACTAATGAAAAACTGTTTTTT. Protein: CASKEQGTNEKLFF.

The rearrangement links TRBV25-1 to TRBJ2-5, with TRBD2 matching 11 bases. V lost 3 bases to trimming and J lost 5 bases; unmatched junction nucleotides: 11. Germline assignment: CDR1 MGHDK and CDR2 SYGVNS. CDR3 length: 17 residues. Here the CDR3 DNA reads TGTGCCAGCAGTGATACCCTAGCGGGGGGTTCTTTGGAGACCCAGTACTTC. It yields the protein CASSDTLAGGSLETQYF.

This chain links TRBV19 with TRBJ1-5; no clear D gene. Germline CDR1 and CDR2: LNHDA and SQIVND (reference sequence). The CDR3 sequence is 13 residues long. The V end was cut by 8 bases, the J end by 1 base, with 9 bases between. The CDR3: CASERGSNQPQHF. DNA of the CDR3: TGTGCCAGTGAAAGAGGGAGCAATCAGCCCCAGCATTTT.

The chain uses TRBV6-5 and TRBJ2-2, with TRBD1 matching 11 bases. The ends lost 2 bases at V and 3 bases at J; junction bases unmatched: 2. The CDR3 runs to 16 residues. Germline CDR1 is MNHEY and CDR2 is SVGAGI. The CDR3: CASSYPGQGDTGELFF. The CDR3 DNA follows: TGTGCCAGCAGTTACCCGGGACAGGGGGACACCGGGGAGCTGTTTTTT.

This chain links TRBV28 with TRBJ2-2; the match to TRBD1 covers 7 bases. The junction had 5 bases not matched to a gene; V was cut back by 5 bases and J by 2 bases. Germline V CDR1 and CDR2: MDHEN, SYDVKM. This CDR3 is 15 amino acids long. CDR3 DNA: TGTGCCAGCAGTCCCGGGACAGCAAACACCGGGGAGCTGTTTTTT. It yields the protein CASSPGTANTGELFF.

The chain has TRBV5-1 and TRBJ2-7; the match to TRBD1 covers 8 bases. Looked up from germline, CDR1 is SGHRS and CDR2 is YFSETQ. The CDR3 covers 16 residues. The V segment lost 0 bases and the J segment 0 bases; nucleotides outside the gene matches: 5. In DNA, the CDR3 is TGCGCCAGCAGCTTGGCCAGGGGGCTAAGCTCCTACGAGCAGTACTTC. This codes for CASSLARGLSSYEQYF. The full variable domain, completed using reference TRBV5-1 and TRBJ2-7, is KAGVTQTPRYLIKTRGQQVTLSCSPISGHRSVSWYQQTPGQGLQFLFEYFSETQRNKGNFPGRFSGRQFSNSRSEMNVSTLELGDSALYLCASSLARGLSSYEQYFGPGTRLTVT.

The chain has TRBV5-1 and TRBJ2-1, with 10 bases that match TRBD1. V lost 4 bases to trimming and J lost 9 bases; unmatched junction nucleotides: 7. The CDR3 has 14 amino acids. Germline V gives CDR1 SGHRS, CDR2 YFSETQ. CDR3 loop: CASSPGQGKAEQFF. CDR3 bases: TGCGCCAGCAGCCCGGGACAGGGGAAGGCTGAGCAGTTCTTC.

J is TRBJ2-5 and V is TRBV30, with 7 bases aligning to TRBD2. The CDR3 is 13 amino acids. The junction had 9 bases not matched to a gene; V was cut back by 7 bases and J by 4 bases. Germline V gene sequence: CDR1 GTSNPN, CDR2 SVGIG (reference sequence). The CDR3 loop reads CASPRGSRETQYF. As DNA, the CDR3 is TGTGCCTCCCCGCGGGGGTCCCGAGAGACCCAGTACTTC.

This sequence joins TRBV6-5 and TRBJ2-2, with 7 bases that match TRBD2. This CDR3 spans 14 amino acids. From germline, CDR1 is MNHEY and CDR2 SVGAGI. V lost 11 bases, J lost 7 bases, and 13 bases stayed unmatched. The CDR3 sequence: CALMGGNTNGELFF. CDR3 DNA sequence: TGTGCCCTCATGGGGGGGAATACGAACGGGGAGCTGTTTTTT.